Listed below are T cell receptor beta chains from one sample, sequenced in a study of OX40 agonist ivuxolimab in advanced cancers. Sequenced by immunoSEQ multiplex PCR; TCRdb stores in-frame clones only, minus some. The sample includes about 12,000 clones, roughly 72% seen only once; the top ten take approximately 12%. The sequencing used CD4+ or CD8+ T cells sorted from blood, collected in a trial of the OX40 agonist ivuxolimab. Receptors were obtained from an adult with an advanced solid tumor such as melanoma, head and neck, liver or kidney cancer. The CDR3 runs from the conserved cysteine through the conserved F or W. A D gene is named only where the DNA matches it firmly.

d_gene: TRBD1
v_gene: TRBV27
CDR3aa: CASNPLTGVYTEAFF

d_gene: NA
v_gene: TRBV7-2
CDR3aa: CASSLGLLPLSEQYF

d_gene: TRBD1
v_gene: TRBV7-9
CDR3aa: CASSLGDRRQYF

d_gene: NA
v_gene: TRBV28
CDR3aa: CASSPRQRSSYNEQFF

d_gene: NA
v_gene: TRBV29-1
CDR3aa: CSVHPFEAFF

d_gene: TRBD1
v_gene: TRBV5-6
CDR3aa: CASSWTGSEYGYTF

d_gene: NA
v_gene: TRBV5-6
CDR3aa: CASSFGRDYEQYF

d_gene: TRBD1
v_gene: TRBV28
CDR3aa: CASSSAGGDEKLFF

d_gene: TRBD1
v_gene: TRBV9
CDR3aa: CASRPDRVGAFF

d_gene: TRBD1
v_gene: TRBV19
CDR3aa: CASSPTGANTEAFF

d_gene: NA
v_gene: TRBV7-9
CDR3aa: CASSSGQINYGYTF

d_gene: NA
v_gene: TRBV5-4
CDR3aa: CASSPGPPEGNSPLHF

d_gene: NA
v_gene: TRBV13
CDR3aa: CASSPSFGSTDTQYF

d_gene: TRBD2
v_gene: TRBV29-1
CDR3aa: CSVVGGLASSTDTQYF

d_gene: NA
v_gene: TRBV7-8
CDR3aa: CASSLWDTDYEQYF

d_gene: TRBD2
v_gene: TRBV6-6
CDR3aa: CASSYLPGGVAQYF

d_gene: NA
v_gene: TRBV2
CDR3aa: CASSPSGAREQYF

d_gene: NA
v_gene: TRBV5-4
CDR3aa: CASSLWDTQYF

d_gene: NA
v_gene: TRBV18
CDR3aa: CASSRTHKYEQYF

d_gene: NA
v_gene: TRBV7-2
CDR3aa: CASSLLVLSSYNEQFF

d_gene: NA
v_gene: TRBV10-2
CDR3aa: CARKGDTDTQYF

d_gene: TRBD1
v_gene: TRBV6-1
CDR3aa: CASSGTEYETQYF

d_gene: TRBD1
v_gene: TRBV6-6
CDR3aa: CAISESGTGSSPLHF

d_gene: NA
v_gene: TRBV4-1
CDR3aa: CASSTENTGELFF

d_gene: TRBD1
v_gene: TRBV28
CDR3aa: CASIPTGLSNQPQHF

d_gene: NA
v_gene: TRBV5-1
CDR3aa: CASSLLNRLGGYTF

d_gene: TRBD2
v_gene: TRBV4-3
CDR3aa: CASSQDPAGGSTQYF

d_gene: NA
v_gene: TRBV18
CDR3aa: CASSDPRTVEDTQYF

d_gene: NA
v_gene: TRBV20-1
CDR3aa: CSASRGREQYF